The clone carrying this T cell receptor beta chain was recorded a few times. Its target is unknown. The source of the sample is a study of Ad26.COV2.S vaccination and SARS-CoV-2 variants. Across the whole study: Donor joined the COV1001 Ad26.COV2.S trial arm. Dosing was one shot or two shots 56 days apart.

Profiled with immunoSEQ multiplex PCR; TCRdb holds only in-frame clones, not every one. The sample consists of about 390,000 clones, about 85% of them appearing once. The treatment denotes: around 19 received Ad26.COV2.S at low or high dose, single or two shots; roughly 5 received placebo; per-sample allocation not given. Day 63 following the first vaccine or placebo injection was when the samples were taken. The study's findings and limits: Vaccinated and placebo-treated recipients had similar non-spike TCR breadth. The TCR-based breadth and depth measures might underestimate overall T cell responses.

V was clipped by 5 bases and J by 3 bases, with 11 bases between them. Germline V CDR1 and CDR2: SEHNR, FQNEAQ (reference sequence). The CDR3 has 13 residues. This TCR derives from a person between 18 and 65 years old who received the Ad26.COV2.S COVID-19 vaccine or a placebo. The gene calls are TRBV7-9 and TRBJ2-7, with no clear D. The sample in question was peripheral blood, obtained in a trial of Ad26.COV2.S vaccine versus placebo. This CDR3 reads CASSSGRIYEQYF. The CDR3 nucleotides are TGTGCCAGCAGCAGTGGACGGATCTACGAGCAGTACTTC.